This T cell receptor beta chain emerged from a study of tumor-infiltrating lymphocytes in primary liver carcinoma. Production of TCR beta cDNA used 400 to 650 ng total RNA together with a constant-region primer. The TCR beta library was amplified through three nested multiplex PCR rounds in a modified ARM-PCR procedure. Researchers ran the first two PCR rounds for ten to eleven cycles each with TRBV1-TRBV30 forward primers and a C-beta reverse primer. Each CDR3 protein gets one entry after TCRdb re-called the multiplex PCR reads with MiXCR. Altogether approximately 37,000 distinct CDR3 sequences are present, roughly 80% being singletons, with the ten largest covering around 40%. About this clonotype itself: Compared with germline, one end of the junction differs, possibly owing to a read error.

It was from approximately 22-30 mg of unsorted bulk tissue that RNA and DNA were co-extracted. This CDR3 has 17 amino acids. Germline V lookup: CDR1 MNHNS, CDR2 SASEGT. Sequenced: tumor-adjacent normal liver tissue. The clonotype was recovered from a man aged 40-49 years with primary liver carcinoma and hepatitis B virus infection. The gene calls are TRBV6-1 and TRBJ1-1, with 8 bases identical to TRBD1. The CDR3, as DNA: TGTTCCAGCAGCGAGGGTGAAGGGCAGGGGGCTAACACTGAAGCTTTCTTT. It is translated as CSSSEGEGQGANTEAFF.